The sequence of this TCR beta chain was determined in a study of blood T cells in healthy people across ages. Study-wide points: Leaving the PBMCs unsorted stopped any conclusive comparison of naive versus antigen-experienced cells.

With a J-beta primer mix and a sample-barcoded 5' primer, a second PCR ran roughly 6 to 11 cycles. MiXCR, run by TCRdb on the 5' RACE reads, gives a single entry per CDR3 protein. The table lists approximately 670,000 distinct CDR3 sequences, roughly 43% of them singletons. Germline values: CDR1 SGHRS, CDR2 YFSETQ. J lost 5 bases, V lost 4 bases, and 4 bases had no gene match. There are 14 residues in the CDR3. Ten or more counts support this clonotype. What it binds is not known. J is TRBJ2-1 and V is TRBV5-1; 9 bases agree with TRBD2. The sequencing input was blood. The clonotype originates from a man aged 80 or over in good health. The CDR3 bases are TGCGCCAGCAGCCCCAGCGGGAGGAACAATGAGCAGTTCTTC. Protein: CASSPSGRNNEQFF.